A single sample is the source of the 31 T cell receptor beta chains below, sequenced in a study of blood T cell repertoires in COVID-19. Libraries were prepared by immunoSEQ multiplex PCR; TCRdb keeps only in-frame clonotypes and omits some of them. The sample contains roughly 51,000 clones, 75% to 95% of which appear only once. Sequenced input: peripheral blood. Receptors originate from an older man with acute or convalescent COVID-19.

This clone was detected only a few times. V is TRBV7-6 and J is TRBJ2-7; maybe TRBD2 (6 bases). Germline V gene sequence: CDR1 SGHVS, CDR2 FNYEAQ. The CDR3 extends over 13 amino acids. The V end was cut by 2 bases, the J end by 5 bases, with 10 bases between. The CDR3 region has the DNA TGTGCCAGCAGCTTACATCGGGGGAACGAGCAGTACTTC. Protein sequence: CASSLHRGNEQYF.

The chain is built from TRBV6-6 and TRBJ2-7; a weak D match, TRBD1 (6 bases). The germline V and J ends were trimmed by 6 bases and 0 bases, with 12 bases remaining between them. The CDR3 sequence is 14 residues long. Germline assignment: CDR1 MNHNY and CDR2 SVGAGI (reference sequence). The CDR3 here is CASSDRGISYEQYF. DNA of the CDR3: TGTGCCAGCAGCGATAGGGGGATCTCCTACGAGCAGTACTTC.

The gene calls are TRBV5-1 and TRBJ2-5; 8 bases are shared with TRBD2. The CDR3 sequence is 16 residues long. V lost 3 bases and J lost 5; bases outside the gene matches: 12. In germline, CDR1 is SGHRS, CDR2 YFSETQ. In DNA, the CDR3 is TGCGCCAGCAGCTGGACGGGGGGGCCAGCTGGGGAGACCCAGTACTTC. This translates into CASSWTGGPAGETQYF.

The CDR3 region has the DNA TGTGCCAGCAGCCACCCCACCAGCGGGGGTGTCGATGAGCAGTTCTTC. Protein product: CASSHPTSGGVDEQFF. This chain joins TRBV14 and TRBJ2-1; 8 bases fit TRBD2. This CDR3 comprises 16 residues. CDR1 and CDR2 (germline): SGHDN, FVKESK. V lost 3 bases and J lost 8; bases outside the gene matches: 12.

This clone has just a few counts. This sequence joins TRBV30 and TRBJ1-5, with 8 bases aligning to TRBD1. Trimming removed 2 bases from V and 0 bases from J; junction bases left unmatched: 12. CDR1 and CDR2 (germline): GTSNPN, SVGIG (reference sequence). This CDR3 has 18 residues. The CDR3 is CAWSPTDRAAYSNQPQHF. Written as DNA, the CDR3 is TGTGCCTGGAGTCCCACGGACAGGGCGGCATATAGCAATCAGCCCCAGCATTTT.

The V and J genes are TRBV6-5 and TRBJ1-5; D is unclear. Per germline, CDR1 MNHEY and CDR2 SVGAGI. The CDR3 is 16 amino acids. Trimming pared 4 bases from V and 0 bases from J, leaving 13 bases between. The CDR3 loop reads CASSSHTDYSNQPQHF. DNA for the CDR3: TGTGCCAGCAGTTCCCACACCGATTATAGCAATCAGCCCCAGCATTTT.

The chain carries TRBV14 and TRBJ2-3; 10 positions match TRBD2. The germline V gene encodes CDR1 SGHDN and CDR2 FVKESK. Trimming took 6 bases from V and 1 from J; bases not matched to a gene: 4. The CDR3 is 15 amino acids. CDR3 nucleotide sequence: TGTGCCAGCAGAAGAAGCGGGGGGGGCACAGATACGCAGTATTTT. This codes for CASRRSGGGTDTQYF.

The chain links TRBV5-1 to TRBJ1-1; TRBD1 is a possible D gene (6 bases). Trimming stripped 0 bases from V and 4 bases from J, with 19 bases between. CDR3 length: 17 residues. CDR1 SGHRS and CDR2 YFSETQ come from the germline V gene. The DNA for the CDR3 is TGCGCCAGCAGCTTGGCGGGACAACTAATGAGGCCCACTGAAGCTTTCTTT. Its protein product is CASSLAGQLMRPTEAFF.

The chain combines TRBV7-6 with TRBJ2-1, with 14 nucleotides matching TRBD2. This CDR3 has 22 residues. Trimming at V came to 4 bases and at J to 6 bases, leaving 23 bases not matched to a gene. Germline-derived CDR1 and CDR2 are SGHVS and FNYEAQ. The CDR3 DNA reads TGTGCCAGCAGCTGGAAGCCCCCAATCGGACAGTCGACTAGCGGGGGGGCCAATGAGCAGTTCTTC. Its translation is CASSWKPPIGQSTSGGANEQFF.

The chain employs TRBV5-1 and TRBJ2-5; a possible D gene is TRBD2 (6 bases). Germline lookup yields CDR1 SGHRS and CDR2 YFSETQ. This CDR3 contains 14 residues. V was trimmed by 0 bases and J by 3 bases, leaving 9 bases between them. CDR3 sequence: CASSLVAGKETQYF. DNA for the CDR3: TGCGCCAGCAGCTTGGTGGCGGGGAAAGAGACCCAGTACTTC.

V usage is TRBV24-1 and J usage is TRBJ1-5; D uncertain. Trimming shortened V by 0 bases and J by 4 bases, and 6 bases separated the two germline ends. The CDR3 loop spans 14 amino acids. The germline gives CDR1 KGHDR, CDR2 SFDVKD. Written as DNA, the CDR3 is TGTGCCACCAGTGATTTGGTCAGTAATCAGCCCCAGCATTTT. Residues: CATSDLVSNQPQHF.

The CDR3 loop reads CASSRDSNSNQPQHF. The DNA of the CDR3 is TGTGCCAGCAGCAGGGACAGTAATAGCAATCAGCCCCAGCATTTT. The genes are TRBV7-8 and TRBJ1-5, with 7 nucleotides matching TRBD1. Germline trimming cut 5 bases from V and 0 bases from J; bases unmatched to any gene: 4. CDR3 length equals 15 residues. From germline, CDR1 is SGHVS and CDR2 FQNEAQ.

V and J are TRBV30 and TRBJ1-3; D is undetermined. Germline CDR1 reads GTSNPN; CDR2 reads SVGIG (reference sequence). V lost 5 bases to trimming and J lost 2 bases, with 10 bases between them. The CDR3 consists of 13 residues. Written as DNA, the CDR3 is TGTGCCTGGTCGCGGAGGGCTGGAAACACCATATATTTT. Translation: CAWSRRAGNTIYF.

This chain connects TRBV9 to TRBJ1-2; 10 bases fit TRBD1. Germline-derived CDR1 and CDR2 are SGDLS and YYNGEE. J gave up 5 bases and V 1 base, and 8 bases lay outside the gene matches. The CDR3 spans 16 residues. CDR3 protein: CASSVTGTGEGYGYTF. The CDR3 coding sequence is TGTGCCAGCAGCGTAACCGGGACAGGGGAAGGATATGGCTACACCTTC.

The chain employs TRBV7-2 and TRBJ2-3; D is possibly TRBD2 (7 bases). V was shortened by 4 bases and J by 3 bases, with 14 bases between the two germline ends. The CDR3 extends over 15 amino acids. Germline CDR1 reads SGHTA; CDR2 reads FQGNSA. CDR3 in amino acids: CASSYGGPRTDTQYF. The DNA of the CDR3 is TGTGCCAGCAGCTACGGGGGGCCCAGGACAGATACGCAGTATTTT.

The chain combines TRBV12-3 or TRBV12-4 with TRBJ1-4; possible D gene TRBD1, 5 bases. The V end was cut by 8 bases, the J end by 11 bases, with 15 bases between. This CDR3 comprises 12 residues. Here the CDR3 reads CASSRGRRKLFF. The CDR3 coding sequence is TGTGCCAGCTCTCGGGGGAGGAGGAAACTGTTTTTT.

This clone was seen once. The rearrangement links TRBV2 to TRBJ2-5; weak D call: TRBD1 (5 bases). CDR1 and CDR2 (germline): SNHLY, FYNNEI. The CDR3 covers 13 residues. The ends were cut back, 6 bases at V and 5 bases at J, with 13 bases in the middle. The CDR3 bases are TGTGCCAGCAGCAAACAGGTTTTGGAGACCCAGTACTTC. It codes for CASSKQVLETQYF.

The chain employs TRBV24-1 and TRBJ2-6; tentative D call: TRBD1 (5 bases). Trimming removed 4 bases at V and 1 base at J, with 19 bases between. This CDR3 contains 19 residues. Per germline, CDR1 KGHDR and CDR2 SFDVKD. In DNA form, the CDR3 reads TGTGCCACCAGTGAAGGGGCAGGGAAGGGGAAATCTGGGGCCAACGTCCTGACTTTC. This sequence encodes CATSEGAGKGKSGANVLTF.

The chain recombines TRBV6-5 with TRBJ1-4; the match to TRBD1 covers 7 bases. Germline V gives CDR1 MNHEY, CDR2 SVGAGI. With V trimmed by 0 bases and J by 8 bases, 6 bases remained unmatched. The CDR3 contains 15 residues. DNA of the CDR3: TGTGCCAGCAGTTACTCGACAGGGTATGAGGAAAAACTGTTTTTT. It codes for CASSYSTGYEEKLFF.

The chain uses TRBV5-6 and TRBJ1-2, with D possibly TRBD1 on 5 matching bases. The V gene's germline CDR1 is SGHDT and CDR2 YYEEEE. The CDR3 is 16 amino acids. V lost 3 bases to trimming and J lost 0 bases, with 15 bases between them. This CDR3 is CASSSKGQAANYGYTF. The CDR3 DNA reads as TGTGCCAGCAGCTCGAAAGGACAAGCTGCTAACTATGGCTACACCTTC.

This clone appeared once. This chain uses TRBV4-2 with TRBJ2-6; D might be TRBD2 (5 bases). With 0 bases removed from V and 2 bases from J, the gap between germline ends came to 5 bases. The CDR3 runs 15 residues. Germline CDR1 is LGHNA and CDR2 is YNFKEQ. CDR3 in DNA: TGTGCCAGCAGCCAAGAGAGGGCTGGGGCCAACGTCCTGACTTTC. It translates to CASSQERAGANVLTF.

The chain couples TRBV13 to TRBJ2-7; a possible D gene is TRBD1 (7 bases). The CDR3 totals 16 residues. The V and J ends lost 0 bases and 2 bases respectively, with 14 bases between them. Germline CDR1 and CDR2: PRHDT and FYEKMQ (reference sequence). Here the CDR3 reads CASSLGLGRGAYEQYF. The CDR3 DNA reads TGTGCCAGCAGCTTAGGCCTCGGCAGGGGGGCCTACGAGCAGTACTTC.

V is TRBV6-2 or TRBV6-3 and J is TRBJ2-4, with 7 bases lining up with TRBD1. This CDR3 spans 15 amino acids. V gave up 4 bases and J gave up 6 bases; unmatched junction bases: 9. Per germline, CDR1 MNHEY and CDR2 SVGEGT. The CDR3, as DNA: TGTGCCAGCAGTTCCACAGGGGTAAGAGGAAACATTCAGTACTTC. Translated, it gives CASSSTGVRGNIQYF.

This sequence joins TRBV5-4 and TRBJ1-6; D call uncertain. CDR1 and CDR2 from the germline V gene are SGHNT and YYREEE (reference sequence). Between the trimmed V and J ends, which lost 3 bases and 2 bases, there was a span of 6 bases. The CDR3 is 14 residues long. The CDR3 DNA sequence: TGTGCCAGCAGCTACCGGGCCTATAATTCACCCCTCCACTTT. Translating gives CASSYRAYNSPLHF.

V usage is TRBV12-3 or TRBV12-4 and J usage is TRBJ2-1; D unresolved. The CDR3 sequence is 11 residues long. Trimming took off 5 bases at V and 4 bases at J, with 3 bases between the two ends. The CDR3 DNA is TGTGCCAGCAGTCTGTACAATGAGCAGTTCTTC. As protein: CASSLYNEQFF.

The chain couples TRBV6-4 to TRBJ2-2; D unresolved. Germline CDR1 MRHNA, CDR2 SNTAGT. Trimming removed 7 bases from V and 5 bases from J, with 5 bases in between. The CDR3 length is 11 residues. CDR3 nucleotide sequence: TGTGCCAGCAAACTGACCGGGGAGCTGTTTTTT. Amino acids: CASKLTGELFF.

This chain connects TRBV6-2 or TRBV6-3 to TRBJ1-5; D not certain. Germline V lookup: CDR1 MNHEY, CDR2 SVGEGT. The V gene lost 2 bases and the J gene lost 0 bases, with 11 bases spanning the gap. The CDR3 totals 16 residues. CDR3 residues: CASSYTINYSNQPQHF. DNA of the CDR3: TGTGCCAGCAGTTACACCATTAACTATAGCAATCAGCCCCAGCATTTT.

The chain links TRBV6-5 to TRBJ1-6; 9 bases match TRBD1. V lost 6 bases to trimming and J lost 7 bases; unmatched junction nucleotides: 7. This CDR3 contains 15 residues. Germline assignment: CDR1 MNHEY and CDR2 SVGAGI. CDR3 nucleotide sequence: TGTGCCAGCAGATCCTCGGACAGGGGAAATTCACCCCTCCACTTT. Its translation is CASRSSDRGNSPLHF.

This sequence joins TRBV5-4 and TRBJ2-1, with D perhaps TRBD2 (6 bases). The CDR3 is 16 amino acids. The V end lost 2 bases, the J end lost 4 bases, and 16 bases lay between the germline ends. Germline V CDR1 and CDR2: SGHNT, YYREEE (reference sequence). This CDR3 reads CASSFGRELRYNEQFF. CDR3 in DNA: TGTGCCAGCAGCTTTGGACGGGAGCTGAGGTACAATGAGCAGTTCTTC.

The chain links TRBV4-1 to TRBJ1-3; D not certain. V was clipped by 4 bases and J by 8 bases, with 21 bases between them. The CDR3 is made up of 16 amino acids. Germline CDR1 and CDR2: MGHRA and YSYEKL. The CDR3 spells CASSPFLIGAVDTIYF. The CDR3 DNA follows: TGCGCCAGCAGCCCGTTTCTCATAGGCGCGGTGGACACCATATATTTT.

The rearrangement joins TRBV13 to TRBJ1-2; 7 nucleotides match TRBD1. Germline CDR1 and CDR2: PRHDT and FYEKMQ (reference sequence). The CDR3 extends over 11 amino acids. V lost 5 bases and J lost 10; bases outside the gene matches: 4. CDR3 nucleotides: TGTGCCAGCAGCCGGGACAGTAACTACACCTTC. This gives the protein CASSRDSNYTF.